This TCR beta chain was found in a study of molecular identifiers for immune sequencing clone quantification (dated by TCRdb to about 2018). Looking at the study overall: For a replicate experiment, RNA from about 20,000 or 100,000 naive CD8 T cells was divided into five aliquots, of which four were sequenced. This methods study used CD8 T cells to benchmark TCR RNA copy counting and molecular-identifier clustering-based TCR repertoire sequencing (MIDCIRS).

Remarks on this clonotype: The antigen it recognizes is unknown. Base qualities are missing; no much larger clone stands one base away.

The germline ends are 17 bases apart after V is trimmed by 5 bases and J by 2 bases. Including the terminal cysteine and phenylalanine, the CDR3 comprises 15 residues. Only CDR3 DNA is held: 45 bases, read in frame from base 1. CDR1 and CDR2 are read off the germline V gene as SGHRS and YFSETQ. The library was made by PCR. Instrument used: Illumina HiSeq 4000. Preparation of bulk TCR libraries followed a previously described approach, with the TCR primers listed in Table S5. Purification of total RNA was performed with the Qiagen AllPrep DNA/RNA kit. Reads from multiple sequencing runs of the same library were pooled before analysis. As for the authors' bioinformatics: Reads were retained only if the reads had an exact TCR constant sequence, and the retained reads were trimmed to 150 nt and grouped according to their 12-nt molecular barcodes. Reads inside each barcode group were sub-clustered using a 15% Levenshtein threshold, and a quality-weighted consensus sequence was constructed for each RNA molecule. Non-functional sequences were removed, as were lower-count sequences one edit away from another. Based on a fit of two negative binomial distributions, barcode sub-clusters having less than 20% of the maximum read count were discarded. TCRdb reanalyzed the raw reads on its own, using fastp at Q25 for trimming and MiXCR for clone calling, and kept in-frame beta chains. Records with the same CDR3 protein are collapsed into one entry carrying the most frequent genes and DNA. The V and J calls here are based on TCRdb, not the publication. The sample table contains tens of thousands of distinct CDR3 sequences; only one count was recorded for over 15% of them. Approximately 1.5% of the sample lies in the top ten.

The investigation overall reported the following: Naive libraries contained spiked-in Jurkat TCR RNA (roughly 10 copies' worth), which is not part of the donor repertoire. The sizes of highly expanded clones could end up underestimated when identical TCR molecules share a barcode. Spiked-in Jurkat TCR RNA equal to a single cell's worth was reported to be detectable even within 1,100,000 naive CD8 T cells. Modeling estimated roughly 3 recovered TCR RNA copies per cell, compared with about 10 by digital PCR, which implies about 30% capture efficiency. When barcode sub-clustering was not used, chimeric consensus sequences inflated TCR diversity, with chimeras reaching as high as 47%. In CMV-specific effector cells, over 98% of molecules were held by clones above 20 RNA copies, whereas under 1% of molecules were held by such clones in naive cells.

Libraries of naive CD8 T cells were generated from approximately 20,000 to 1,000,000 sorted cells, with 10%, 30% or 50% of the purified RNA used. Naive CD8 T cells, defined as CD8+CD4-CCR7+CD45RA+, were FACS-sorted into RLT Plus buffer on a BD FACSAria II. To test detection sensitivity, Jurkat RNA equivalent to roughly eleven TCR copies was spiked into samples of about 19,000-1,000,000 naive CD8 T cells. CD8 T cells were enriched with RosetteSep CD8+ T Cell Enrichment Cocktail and Ficoll-Paque, followed by ACK red cell lysis. The clonotype was recovered from a human donor in good health. Some libraries in this study had Jurkat cell RNA spiked in. Sequencing was performed on naive CD8+ T cells from blood, with Jurkat cell RNA spiked in. What the cell subset or site label conveys for this sample: FACS-sorted CD8+CD4-CCR7+CD45RA+ naive T cells. This receptor chain uses TRBV5-1 and TRBJ2-7; the D gene could be TRBD1 or TRBD2, each one agreeing over 5 bases. The DNA reads as follows: TGCGCCAGCAGAATACTCGGGGCCTCTCCCTACGAGCAGTACTTC. The encoded protein is CASRILGASPYEQYF.